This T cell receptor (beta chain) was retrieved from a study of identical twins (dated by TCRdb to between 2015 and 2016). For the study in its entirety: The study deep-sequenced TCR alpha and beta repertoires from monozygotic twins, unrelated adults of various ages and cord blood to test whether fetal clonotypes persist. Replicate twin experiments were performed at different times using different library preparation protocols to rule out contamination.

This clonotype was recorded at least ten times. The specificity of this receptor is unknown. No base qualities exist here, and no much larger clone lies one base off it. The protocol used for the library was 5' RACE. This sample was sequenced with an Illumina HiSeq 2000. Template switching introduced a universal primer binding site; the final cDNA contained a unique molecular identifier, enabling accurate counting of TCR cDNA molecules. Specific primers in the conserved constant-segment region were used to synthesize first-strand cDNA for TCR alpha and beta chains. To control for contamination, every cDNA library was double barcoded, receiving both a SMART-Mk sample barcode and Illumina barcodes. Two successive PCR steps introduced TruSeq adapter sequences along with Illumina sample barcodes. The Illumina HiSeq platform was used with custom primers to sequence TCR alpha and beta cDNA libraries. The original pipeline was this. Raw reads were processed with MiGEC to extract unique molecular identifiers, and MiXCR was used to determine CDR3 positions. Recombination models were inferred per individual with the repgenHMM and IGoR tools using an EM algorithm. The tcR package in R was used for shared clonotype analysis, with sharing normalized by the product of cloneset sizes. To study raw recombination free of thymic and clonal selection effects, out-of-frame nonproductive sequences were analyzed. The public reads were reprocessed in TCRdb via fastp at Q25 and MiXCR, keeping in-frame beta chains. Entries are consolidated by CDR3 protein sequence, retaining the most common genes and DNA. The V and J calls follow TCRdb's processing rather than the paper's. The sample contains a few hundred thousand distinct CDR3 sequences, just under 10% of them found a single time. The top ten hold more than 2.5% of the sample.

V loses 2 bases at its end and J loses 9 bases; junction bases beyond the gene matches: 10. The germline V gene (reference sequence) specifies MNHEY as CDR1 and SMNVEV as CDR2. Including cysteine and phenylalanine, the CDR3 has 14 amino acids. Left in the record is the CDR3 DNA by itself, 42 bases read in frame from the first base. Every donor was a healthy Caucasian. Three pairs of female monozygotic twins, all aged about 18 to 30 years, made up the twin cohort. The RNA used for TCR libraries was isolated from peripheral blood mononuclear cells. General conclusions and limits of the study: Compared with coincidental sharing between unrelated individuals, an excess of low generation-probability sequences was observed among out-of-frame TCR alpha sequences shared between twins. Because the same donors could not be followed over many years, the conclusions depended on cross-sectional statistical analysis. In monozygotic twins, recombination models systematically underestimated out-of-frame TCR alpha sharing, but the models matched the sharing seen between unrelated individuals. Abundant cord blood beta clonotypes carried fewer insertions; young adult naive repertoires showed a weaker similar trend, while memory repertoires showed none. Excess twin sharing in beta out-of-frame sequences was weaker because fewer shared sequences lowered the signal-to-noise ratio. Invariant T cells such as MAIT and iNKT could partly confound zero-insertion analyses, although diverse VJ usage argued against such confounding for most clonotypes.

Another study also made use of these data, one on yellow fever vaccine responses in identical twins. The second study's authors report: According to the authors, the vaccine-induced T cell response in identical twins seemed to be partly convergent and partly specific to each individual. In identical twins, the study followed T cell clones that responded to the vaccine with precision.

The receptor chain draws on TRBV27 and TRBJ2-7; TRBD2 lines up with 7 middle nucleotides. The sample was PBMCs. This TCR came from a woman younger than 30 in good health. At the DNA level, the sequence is TGTGCCAGCAGTTTAGGGATGTCTCGGGGGGTGCAGTACTTC. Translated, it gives CASSLGMSRGVQYF.